Listed below are T cell receptor beta chains from one sample, sequenced in a study of OX40 agonist ivuxolimab in advanced cancers. Only in-frame clones appear in the TCRdb table, and some are missing; sequencing was by immunoSEQ multiplex PCR. The sample includes tens of thousands of clones, 85% of them seen just once. This material consisted of CD4+ or CD8+ T cells sorted from blood, taken in a trial of the OX40 agonist ivuxolimab. Receptors originate from an adult with an advanced solid tumor such as melanoma, head and neck, liver or kidney cancer. The CDR3 runs from the conserved cysteine through the conserved F or W. D genes are given only for firm matches. The size of a clone is reported for some rows only, either as once, few or many, or as a class for expanded clones.

j_call: TRBJ1-4
clone_size: .
v_call: TRBV6-5
d_call: TRBD1
cdr3_aa: CASSYTGTANEKLFF
cdr3_nt: TGTGCCAGCAGTTACACCGGGACAGCTAATGAAAAACTGTTTTTT

j_call: TRBJ1-3
clone_size: .
v_call: TRBV10-3
d_call: .
cdr3_aa: CAIRNVVNSGNTIYF
cdr3_nt: TGTGCCATCCGAAATGTCGTTAACTCTGGAAACACCATATATTTT

j_call: TRBJ1-6
clone_size: .
v_call: TRBV2
d_call: .
cdr3_aa: CASSVYRDSLNSPLHF
cdr3_nt: TGTGCCAGCAGTGTATATCGTGATAGTCTTAATTCACCCCTCCACTTT

j_call: TRBJ1-4
clone_size: .
v_call: TRBV5-1
d_call: TRBD1
cdr3_aa: CASSSLGQGYEKLFF
cdr3_nt: TGCGCCAGCAGCTCTCTGGGACAGGGTTATGAAAAACTGTTTTTT

j_call: TRBJ1-1
clone_size: .
v_call: TRBV6-5
d_call: .
cdr3_aa: CASSYSVNTEAFF
cdr3_nt: TGTGCCAGCAGTTACTCGGTGAACACTGAAGCTTTCTTT

j_call: TRBJ2-5
clone_size: .
v_call: TRBV7-8
d_call: TRBD2
cdr3_aa: CASSLASGGPTSGETQYF
cdr3_nt: TGTGCCAGCAGCTTGGCTAGCGGGGGGCCCACCTCGGGGGAGACCCAGTACTTC

j_call: TRBJ1-5
clone_size: .
v_call: TRBV28
d_call: .
cdr3_aa: CASSLRGTNQPQHF
cdr3_nt: TGTGCCAGCAGTTTACGGGGTACCAATCAGCCCCAGCATTTT

j_call: TRBJ2-7
clone_size: .
v_call: TRBV27
d_call: TRBD1
cdr3_aa: CASRKSGQAYEQYF
cdr3_nt: TGTGCCAGCAGAAAATCGGGACAGGCCTACGAGCAGTACTTC

j_call: TRBJ1-2
clone_size: .
v_call: TRBV4-3
d_call: TRBD1
cdr3_aa: CASSQVQGATYGYTF
cdr3_nt: TGCGCCAGCAGCCAAGTCCAGGGGGCGACCTATGGCTACACCTTC

j_call: TRBJ2-1
clone_size: .
v_call: TRBV29-1
d_call: TRBD2
cdr3_aa: CSVDKRGGNEQFF
cdr3_nt: TGCAGCGTAGACAAGCGGGGGGGCAATGAGCAGTTCTTC

j_call: TRBJ1-2
clone_size: few
v_call: TRBV4-1
d_call: .
cdr3_aa: CASSPEGYEGYTF
cdr3_nt: TGCGCCAGCAGCCCTGAAGGGTACGAAGGCTACACCTTC

j_call: TRBJ1-3
clone_size: .
v_call: TRBV19
d_call: TRBD1
cdr3_aa: CASSMGQNGNTIYF
cdr3_nt: TGTGCCAGTAGTATGGGACAGAATGGAAACACCATATATTTT

j_call: TRBJ2-2
clone_size: .
v_call: TRBV9
d_call: TRBD2
cdr3_aa: CASSVGASGGADGELFF
cdr3_nt: TGTGCCAGCAGCGTAGGAGCTAGCGGGGGGGCCGACGGGGAGCTGTTTTTT

j_call: TRBJ2-3
clone_size: .
v_call: TRBV28
d_call: .
cdr3_aa: CASSPLGADTDTQYF
cdr3_nt: TGTGCCAGCAGTCCTCTGGGGGCCGACACAGATACGCAGTATTTT

j_call: TRBJ2-7
clone_size: .
v_call: TRBV6-1
d_call: .
cdr3_aa: CASSEQGSEFYEQCF
cdr3_nt: TGTGCCAGCAGTGAACAGGGTTCGGAATTCTACGAGCAGTGCTTC

j_call: TRBJ2-3
clone_size: .
v_call: TRBV11-2
d_call: TRBD1
cdr3_aa: CASSSGQGVPDTQYF
cdr3_nt: TGTGCCAGCAGCTCCGGACAGGGGGTCCCAGATACGCAGTATTTT

j_call: TRBJ2-2
clone_size: once
v_call: TRBV5-1
d_call: TRBD2
cdr3_aa: CASSLFNLAGNTGELFF
cdr3_nt: TGCGCCAGCAGCTTATTCAACCTAGCGGGGAACACCGGGGAGCTGTTTTTT

j_call: TRBJ2-5
clone_size: once
v_call: TRBV5-4
d_call: TRBD2
cdr3_aa: CASSSIAGGGETQYF
cdr3_nt: TGTGCCAGCAGCTCCATAGCGGGGGGCGGGGAGACCCAGTACTTC

j_call: TRBJ1-1
clone_size: .
v_call: TRBV6-1
d_call: .
cdr3_aa: CASIPLGGREAFF
cdr3_nt: TGTGCCAGCATTCCCCTGGGGGGGCGTGAAGCTTTCTTT

j_call: TRBJ1-6
clone_size: .
v_call: TRBV2
d_call: .
cdr3_aa: CASRSPGHSYSPLHF
cdr3_nt: TGTGCCAGCAGATCCCCGGGACACAGTTATTCACCCCTCCACTTT

j_call: TRBJ1-2
clone_size: .
v_call: TRBV9
d_call: .
cdr3_aa: CASSSQTEPKGTIPGYTF
cdr3_nt: TGTGCCAGCAGCTCCCAGACAGAGCCGAAGGGGACTATTCCTGGCTACACCTTC

j_call: TRBJ2-1
clone_size: .
v_call: TRBV11-2
d_call: TRBD2
cdr3_aa: CASSWGLASEQFF
cdr3_nt: TGTGCCAGCAGCTGGGGACTAGCGTCTGAGCAGTTCTTC

j_call: TRBJ2-7
clone_size: .
v_call: TRBV28
d_call: .
cdr3_aa: CASSLSEAYEQYF
cdr3_nt: TGTGCCAGCAGTTTAAGCGAGGCCTACGAGCAGTACTTC

j_call: TRBJ1-1
clone_size: .
v_call: TRBV5-6
d_call: .
cdr3_aa: CASSRYPGHQKNTEAFF
cdr3_nt: TGTGCCAGCAGCCGATACCCGGGACACCAAAAGAACACTGAAGCTTTCTTT

j_call: TRBJ2-5
clone_size: once
v_call: TRBV7-6
d_call: TRBD2
cdr3_aa: CASSLVSGGQETQYF
cdr3_nt: TGTGCCAGCAGCTTAGTGTCGGGGGGCCAAGAGACCCAGTACTTC

j_call: TRBJ2-6
clone_size: .
v_call: TRBV4-1
d_call: TRBD1
cdr3_aa: CASSQAQGAGANVLTF
cdr3_nt: TGCGCCAGCAGCCAAGCACAGGGGGCGGGGGCCAACGTCCTGACTTTC

j_call: TRBJ2-3
clone_size: .
v_call: TRBV15
d_call: .
cdr3_aa: CATSSPGGRTDTQYF
cdr3_nt: TGTGCCACCAGCAGCCCTGGGGGCCGCACAGATACGCAGTATTTT

j_call: TRBJ2-2
clone_size: .
v_call: TRBV7-2
d_call: .
cdr3_aa: CASSPLGQNTGELFF
cdr3_nt: TGTGCCAGCAGCCCTTTAGGACAGAACACCGGGGAGCTGTTTTTT

j_call: TRBJ1-1
clone_size: .
v_call: TRBV2
d_call: TRBD1
cdr3_aa: CASSTGQGMNTEAFF
cdr3_nt: TGTGCCAGCAGTACAGGACAGGGAATGAACACTGAAGCTTTCTTT

j_call: TRBJ2-1
clone_size: .
v_call: TRBV6-6
d_call: .
cdr3_aa: CASSYSNEQFF
cdr3_nt: TGTGCCAGCAGTTATAGTAATGAGCAGTTCTTC

j_call: TRBJ1-1
clone_size: .
v_call: TRBV19
d_call: .
cdr3_aa: CASSIDQGALNTEAFF
cdr3_nt: TGTGCCAGTAGTATAGATCAAGGGGCCTTGAACACTGAAGCTTTCTTT

j_call: TRBJ2-1
clone_size: .
v_call: TRBV5-6
d_call: .
cdr3_aa: CASSSLNESPNEQFF
cdr3_nt: TGTGCCAGCAGTTCCCTGAACGAGTCTCCCAATGAGCAGTTCTTC

j_call: TRBJ2-3
clone_size: .
v_call: TRBV7-7
d_call: .
cdr3_aa: CASSLGARGTDTQYF
cdr3_nt: TGTGCCAGCAGCTTAGGTGCACGGGGCACAGATACGCAGTATTTT

j_call: TRBJ1-2
clone_size: .
v_call: TRBV27
d_call: .
cdr3_aa: CASSPQGDYGYTF
cdr3_nt: TGTGCCAGCAGTCCCCAGGGTGACTATGGCTACACCTTC

j_call: TRBJ1-1
clone_size: once
v_call: TRBV29-1
d_call: .
cdr3_aa: CSVDGDNAEAFF
cdr3_nt: TGCAGCGTTGACGGGGACAACGCTGAAGCTTTCTTT

j_call: TRBJ1-3
clone_size: .
v_call: TRBV7-6
d_call: .
cdr3_aa: CASSLREFPPGNTIYF
cdr3_nt: TGTGCCAGCAGCTTAAGAGAGTTTCCCCCTGGAAACACCATATATTTT

j_call: TRBJ2-3
clone_size: .
v_call: TRBV6-5
d_call: TRBD1
cdr3_aa: CASSYTPDREDLHF
cdr3_nt: TGTGCCAGCAGTTACACCCCGGACAGGGAAGATCTCCATTTT

j_call: TRBJ1-1
clone_size: .
v_call: TRBV2
d_call: TRBD1
cdr3_aa: CASKATGMNTEAFF
cdr3_nt: TGTGCCAGCAAGGCGACAGGGATGAACACTGAAGCTTTCTTT

j_call: TRBJ2-5
clone_size: .
v_call: TRBV23-1
d_call: TRBD2
cdr3_aa: CASSHSGGPFSKGNQETQYF
cdr3_nt: TGCGCCAGCAGTCACTCGGGGGGACCGTTCAGTAAGGGGAACCAAGAGACCCAGTACTTC

j_call: TRBJ2-7
clone_size: .
v_call: TRBV19
d_call: .
cdr3_aa: CASSIVFSDEQYF
cdr3_nt: TGTGCCAGTAGTATAGTGTTCTCGGACGAGCAGTACTTC

j_call: TRBJ2-1
clone_size: .
v_call: TRBV5-1
d_call: .
cdr3_aa: CASSLGQSRYNEQFF
cdr3_nt: TGCGCCAGCAGCTTGGGGCAGTCTCGTTACAATGAGCAGTTCTTC

j_call: TRBJ1-1
clone_size: .
v_call: TRBV19
d_call: .
cdr3_aa: CASEQGSRNTEAFF
cdr3_nt: TGTGCCAGTGAGCAGGGTTCCAGGAACACTGAAGCTTTCTTT

j_call: TRBJ1-5
clone_size: once
v_call: TRBV19
d_call: TRBD1
cdr3_aa: CASSIGRPGTDHPRSNQPQHF
cdr3_nt: TGTGCCAGTAGTATAGGGAGACCCGGGACAGATCACCCCCGGAGCAATCAGCCCCAGCATTTT

j_call: TRBJ2-3
clone_size: .
v_call: TRBV15
d_call: .
cdr3_aa: CATSLRLTDTQYF
cdr3_nt: TGTGCCACCAGCCTCCGCTTAACAGATACGCAGTATTTT